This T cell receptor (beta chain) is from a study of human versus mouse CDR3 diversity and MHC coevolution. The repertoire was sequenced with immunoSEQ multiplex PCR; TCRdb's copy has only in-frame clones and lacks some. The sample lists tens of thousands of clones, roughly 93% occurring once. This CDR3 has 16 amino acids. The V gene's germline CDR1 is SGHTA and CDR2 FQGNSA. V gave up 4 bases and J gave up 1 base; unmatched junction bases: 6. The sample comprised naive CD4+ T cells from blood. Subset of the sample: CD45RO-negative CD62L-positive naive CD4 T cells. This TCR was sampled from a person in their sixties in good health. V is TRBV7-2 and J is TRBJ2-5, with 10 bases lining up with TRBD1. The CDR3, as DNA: TGTGCCAGCAGCTCCCGGACAGGGGGGGGCCAAGAGACCCAGTACTTC. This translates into CASSSRTGGGQETQYF.